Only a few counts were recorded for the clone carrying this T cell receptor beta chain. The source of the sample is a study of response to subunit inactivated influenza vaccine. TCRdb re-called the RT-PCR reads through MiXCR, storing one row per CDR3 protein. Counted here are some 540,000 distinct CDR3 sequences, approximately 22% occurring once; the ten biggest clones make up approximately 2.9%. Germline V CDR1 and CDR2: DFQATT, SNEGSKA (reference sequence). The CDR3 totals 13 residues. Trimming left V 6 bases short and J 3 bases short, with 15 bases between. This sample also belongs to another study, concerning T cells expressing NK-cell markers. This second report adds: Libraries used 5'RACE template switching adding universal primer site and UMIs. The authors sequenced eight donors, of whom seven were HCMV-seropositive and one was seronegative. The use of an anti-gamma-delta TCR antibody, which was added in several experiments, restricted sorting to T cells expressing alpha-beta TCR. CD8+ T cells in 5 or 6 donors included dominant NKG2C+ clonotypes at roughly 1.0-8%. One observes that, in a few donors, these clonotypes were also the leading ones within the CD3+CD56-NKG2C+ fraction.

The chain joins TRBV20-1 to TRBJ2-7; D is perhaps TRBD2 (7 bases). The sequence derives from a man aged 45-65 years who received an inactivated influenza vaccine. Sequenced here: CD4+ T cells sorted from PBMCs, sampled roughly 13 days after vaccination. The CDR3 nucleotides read TGCAGTGCCCCCGCGGGGGCCGGCTACGAGCAGTACTTC. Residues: CSAPAGAGYEQYF.